Listed below are T cell receptor beta chains from one sample, sequenced in a study of control samples from healthy donors and cancer patients. Generated by immunoSEQ multiplex PCR, the TCRdb table keeps only in-frame clones and is missing some. This table holds fewer than 20,000 clones, about 86% found once. Material: PBMCs. These TCRs come from a woman between 70 and 85 years old with colorectal cancer. Both conserved end residues are part of each CDR3. Each record gives: clone size, D gene, V gene, J gene, CDR3 DNA, CDR3 protein. A D gene is named only where the DNA matches it firmly. Expanded clones are given a class, and other clones once, few, many or no size at all.

size: -; D: -; V: TRBV14; J: TRBJ2-5; DNA: TGTGCCAGCAGCCAAGCATCTCGGCGGGAGACCCAGTACTTC; CDR3: CASSQASRRETQYF
size: few; D: TRBD1; V: TRBV29-1; J: TRBJ1-5; DNA: TGCAGCGTTTCTGGACAGGGAAGCAATCAGCCCCAGCATTTT; CDR3: CSVSGQGSNQPQHF
size: -; D: TRBD1; V: TRBV6-5; J: TRBJ1-2; DNA: TGTGCCAGCAGTTACTCTGGGACAGGGGCACGGGGCTACACCTTC; CDR3: CASSYSGTGARGYTF
size: -; D: -; V: TRBV5-1; J: TRBJ1-3; DNA: TGCGCCAGCAGCTCCGGCCCGGGGGACTCCTCTGGAAACACCATATATTTT; CDR3: CASSSGPGDSSGNTIYF
size: -; D: -; V: TRBV5-1; J: TRBJ1-4; DNA: TGCGCCAGCAGCTTGCAAGGGGGATGGGAAAAACTGTTTTTT; CDR3: CASSLQGGWEKLFF
size: -; D: TRBD1; V: TRBV5-4; J: TRBJ1-2; DNA: TGTGCCAGCAGCTATGGCGGAACCCGGGACAGGGGGCTTGACTATGGCTACACCTTC; CDR3: CASSYGGTRDRGLDYGYTF
size: -; D: -; V: TRBV5-6; J: TRBJ2-7; DNA: TGTGCCAGCAGCTTGGTGACAAGCCGGTTCTACGAGCAGTACTTC; CDR3: CASSLVTSRFYEQYF
size: -; D: -; V: TRBV4-3; J: TRBJ1-2; DNA: TGCGCCAGCAGGAAGGGGCTGGGGGGCTACACCTTC; CDR3: CASRKGLGGYTF
size: -; D: -; V: TRBV5-1; J: TRBJ2-2; DNA: TGCGCCAGCAGCCCTAATAAGGGGACCGGGGAGCTGTTTTTT; CDR3: CASSPNKGTGELFF
size: -; D: TRBD1; V: TRBV9; J: TRBJ1-4; DNA: TGTGCCAGCGGGACAGGTGAAAAACTGTTTTTT; CDR3: CASGTGEKLFF
size: once; D: -; V: TRBV12-2; J: TRBJ2-7; DNA: TGTGCAAGCCTCCTGACCTATCCAGGGGAGCAGTACTTC; CDR3: CASLLTYPGEQYF
size: -; D: TRBD1; V: TRBV10-3; J: TRBJ2-1; DNA: TGTGCCATCAGTGGGAACAGGGGTTATTTAACTGGGTCCAATGAGCAGTTCTTC; CDR3: CAISGNRGYLTGSNEQFF
size: -; D: -; V: TRBV5-8; J: TRBJ1-5; DNA: TGTGCCAGCAGCCTTGACATTGGGGGAGACCAGCCCCAGCATTTT; CDR3: CASSLDIGGDQPQHF
size: -; D: -; V: TRBV7-2; J: TRBJ1-2; DNA: TGTGCCAGCAGCTTATGGGGCTATGGCTACACCTTC; CDR3: CASSLWGYGYTF
size: -; D: -; V: TRBV6-4; J: TRBJ2-2; DNA: TGTGCCAGCAGCCCTGGGACATCCCGAGGGGAGCTGTTTTTT; CDR3: CASSPGTSRGELFF
size: -; D: -; V: TRBV5-8; J: TRBJ1-2; DNA: TGTGCCAGCAGCGTTACCAGGGCCGGAGATGGCTACACCTTC; CDR3: CASSVTRAGDGYTF
size: -; D: -; V: TRBV19; J: TRBJ1-2; DNA: TGTGCCAGTAGTATGGGGGGCAGGGGTGCTGATGGCTACACCTTC; CDR3: CASSMGGRGADGYTF
size: -; D: -; V: TRBV25-1; J: TRBJ1-2; DNA: TGTGCCAGCAGTGAAGCCCAGGGGAGGAGCTATGGCTACACCTTC; CDR3: CASSEAQGRSYGYTF
size: -; D: -; V: TRBV7-2; J: TRBJ2-1; DNA: TGTGCCAGCAGCTTCGGGGGTTTGGGGTACAATGAGCAGTTCTTC; CDR3: CASSFGGLGYNEQFF
size: -; D: TRBD2; V: TRBV6-4; J: TRBJ2-1; DNA: TGTGCCAGCAGTGTGACTAGCGGGAACAATGAGCAGTTCTTC; CDR3: CASSVTSGNNEQFF
size: once; D: -; V: TRBV12-3/TRBV12-4; J: TRBJ2-7; DNA: TGTGCTTCCGGCCCTAGCGCCGTCTACGAGCAGTACTTC; CDR3: CASGPSAVYEQYF
size: -; D: -; V: TRBV6-1; J: TRBJ1-1; DNA: TGTGCCAGCAGTCCAGGGTTTTTGAACACTGAAGCTTTCTTT; CDR3: CASSPGFLNTEAFF
size: -; D: -; V: TRBV11-1; J: TRBJ1-1; DNA: TGTGCCAGCAGCTTAGCGGGGGTTATGAACACTGAAGCTTTCTTT; CDR3: CASSLAGVMNTEAFF
size: -; D: -; V: TRBV4-1; J: TRBJ2-1; DNA: TGCGCCAGCAGCCACCCGACAGTCTACAATGAGCAGTTCTTC; CDR3: CASSHPTVYNEQFF
size: -; D: -; V: TRBV7-2; J: TRBJ1-4; DNA: TGTGCCAGCAGCTTAGCGATCGGGGCAACTAATGAAAAACTGTTTTTT; CDR3: CASSLAIGATNEKLFF
size: once; D: -; V: TRBV6-5; J: TRBJ1-1; DNA: TGTGCCAGCAGTTACTCGGGCGTCGTAGTGAACACTGAAGCTTTCTTT; CDR3: CASSYSGVVVNTEAFF
size: -; D: TRBD1; V: TRBV6-5; J: TRBJ1-4; DNA: TGTGCCAGCAGTTACTCGGACAGGGGTGGTGAAAAACTGTTTTTT; CDR3: CASSYSDRGGEKLFF
size: -; D: TRBD1; V: TRBV11-2; J: TRBJ1-2; DNA: TGTGCCAGCAGCACTAACCTCAGGACAGGGGTGAGGGGCTACACCTTC; CDR3: CASSTNLRTGVRGYTF
size: -; D: -; V: TRBV7-3; J: TRBJ2-1; DNA: TGTGCCAGCAGCCCCACGCCCTACAATGAGCAGTTCTTC; CDR3: CASSPTPYNEQFF
size: -; D: TRBD1; V: TRBV11-3; J: TRBJ2-7; DNA: TGTGCCAGCAGCGTAGGGATAGCAGGGGGCACCTACGAGCAGTACTTC; CDR3: CASSVGIAGGTYEQYF
size: once; D: -; V: TRBV15; J: TRBJ2-7; DNA: TGTGCCACCAGCAGAGATTTCGGAGGGGCCTACGAGCAGTACTTC; CDR3: CATSRDFGGAYEQYF
size: -; D: -; V: TRBV19; J: TRBJ2-2; DNA: TGTGCCAGTAGTATACAGGCCCCCGGGGAGCTGTTTTTT; CDR3: CASSIQAPGELFF
size: -; D: TRBD1; V: TRBV5-1; J: TRBJ2-2; DNA: TGCGCCAGCAGCCGACGAGGACAGGGGACCACCGGGGAGCTGTTTTTT; CDR3: CASSRRGQGTTGELFF
size: -; D: -; V: TRBV15; J: TRBJ1-4; DNA: TGTGCCACCAGCCCTATGGGGGACTTGAGGCGTGAAAAACTGTTTTTT; CDR3: CATSPMGDLRREKLFF
size: -; D: -; V: TRBV11-3; J: TRBJ2-5; DNA: TGTGCCAGCAGCTCAACGTACCAAGAGACCCAGTACTTC; CDR3: CASSSTYQETQYF
size: few; D: TRBD2; V: TRBV4-1; J: TRBJ2-5; DNA: TGCGCCAGCAGCCAAGTACTAGCGGGAGGGGGAGAGACCCAGTACTTC; CDR3: CASSQVLAGGGETQYF
size: -; D: -; V: TRBV6-2/TRBV6-3; J: TRBJ1-1; DNA: TGTGCCAGCAGTTATTCGGCAGGGCTCCCCCCTACTAACACTGAAGCTTTCTTT; CDR3: CASSYSAGLPPTNTEAFF
size: once; D: -; V: TRBV30; J: TRBJ2-1; DNA: TGTGCCTGGACTAGGAACAATGAGCAGTTCTTC; CDR3: CAWTRNNEQFF
size: -; D: -; V: TRBV2; J: TRBJ1-5; DNA: TGTGCCAGCAGTAGTGGGAAATGGGAGCCCCAGCATTTT; CDR3: CASSSGKWEPQHF
size: -; D: -; V: TRBV4-3; J: TRBJ2-7; DNA: TGCGCCAGCAGCCAAGACCGGTCCTCCGGAGAGCAGTACTTC; CDR3: CASSQDRSSGEQYF
size: -; D: TRBD1; V: TRBV19; J: TRBJ1-4; DNA: TGTGCCAGTAAAGGACAGGGATGGGAAAAACTGTTTTTT; CDR3: CASKGQGWEKLFF
size: -; D: -; V: TRBV21-1; J: TRBJ2-1; DNA: TGTGCCACCCCGGGACTAGCGGGAGGTAATGAGCAGTTCTTC; CDR3: CATPGLAGGNEQFF
size: once; D: -; V: TRBV12-5; J: TRBJ2-1; DNA: TGTGCTAGTGGTTTGAGCCCCTTACGGAGGGGCGATGAGCAGTTCTTC; CDR3: CASGLSPLRRGDEQFF
size: -; D: -; V: TRBV10-3; J: TRBJ2-1; DNA: TGTGCCATCAGTGGACGGGAAAGCTCCTACAATGAGCAGTTCTTC; CDR3: CAISGRESSYNEQFF
size: -; D: -; V: TRBV2; J: TRBJ1-5; DNA: TGTGCCAGCAGTGACCACAATCAGCCCCAGCATTTT; CDR3: CASSDHNQPQHF
size: few; D: -; V: TRBV4-3; J: TRBJ1-1; DNA: TGCGCCAGCAGCCAAGATTGGGGGAACACTGAAGCTTTCTTT; CDR3: CASSQDWGNTEAFF
size: -; D: TRBD2; V: TRBV12-5; J: TRBJ2-3; DNA: TGTGCTAGTGGTTTGGGCCCTAGCGGGGGGGCTAGCACAGATACGCAGTATTTT; CDR3: CASGLGPSGGASTDTQYF
size: -; D: -; V: TRBV14; J: TRBJ2-2; DNA: TGTGCCAGCAGCCTACAACGCAGAACCGGGGAGCTGTTTTTT; CDR3: CASSLQRRTGELFF
size: -; D: -; V: TRBV7-6; J: TRBJ1-6; DNA: TGTGCCAGCAGCCGAGTAGCGACAGGAGTAGATTCACCCCTCCACTTT; CDR3: CASSRVATGVDSPLHF
size: -; D: -; V: TRBV5-6; J: TRBJ2-7; DNA: TGTGCCAGCAGCCTACCCGCCTCCTACGAGCAGTACTTC; CDR3: CASSLPASYEQYF
size: -; D: -; V: TRBV9; J: TRBJ2-6; DNA: TGTGCCAGCAGCTTGAACAGGAGATCTGGGGCCAACGTCCTGACTTTC; CDR3: CASSLNRRSGANVLTF